This T cell receptor beta chain is from a study of PD-1 blockade in classical Hodgkin lymphoma. Autologous stem cell transplantation was followed by relapse in every patient, and brentuximab vedotin exposure varied. Relapsed/refractory classical Hodgkin lymphoma patients had complete, partial or progressive responses. Findings and caveats of the study: Exclusion removed patients who began nivolumab under 1 year after ASCT. Baseline diversity resembling that of newly diagnosed patients was seen in complete responders. Newly diagnosed patients were reported to exhibit reduced baseline TCR diversity relative to healthy donors.

Concerning this clone itself: What it binds is unknown.

Sequencing was performed with immunoSEQ multiplex PCR; in TCRdb, only in-frame clones are kept and a portion is missing. The sample yields 20,000 to 25,000 clones, 70% to 85% seen once. Per germline, CDR1 KGHSH and CDR2 LQKENI. The CDR3 runs to 13 residues. V was clipped by 6 bases and J by 5 bases, with 10 bases between them. The chain uses TRBV18 and TRBJ1-4; TRBD1 is a possible D gene (6 bases). The starting material was peripheral blood mononuclear cells (PBMCs), obtained before the second cycle of nivolumab. The TCR sequence derives from a human donor with classical Hodgkin lymphoma. CDR3 sequence: CASSTGYNEKLFF. DNA of the CDR3: TGTGCCAGCTCCACAGGGTACAATGAAAAACTGTTTTTT. Using reference TRBV18 and TRBJ1-4 for the parts outside the CDR3, the full variable domain is NAGVMQNPRHLVRRRGQEARLRCSPMKGHSHVYWYRQLPEEGLKFMVYLQKENIIDESGMPKERFSAEFPKEGPSILRIQQVVRGDSAAYFCASSTGYNEKLFFGSGTQLSVL.